The entry that follows covers one T cell receptor beta chain sequence. Data came from immunoSEQ multiplex PCR; TCRdb stores just in-frame clones and leaves some out. The sample lists tens of thousands of clones; 88% were seen once. CDR3 length equals 16 residues. Germline CDR1 and CDR2: SEHNR and FQNEAQ (reference sequence). With 3 bases removed from V and 2 bases from J, the gap between germline ends came to 13 bases. The time point here: peripheral blood 6 weeks after treatment start. Urothelial carcinoma, locally advanced or metastatic, affected the patients. The data were taken from a study of PD-L1 blockade in urothelial cancer. The overall study: Samples came from 3 weeks, at the second dose, and 6 weeks into treatment. Across blood samples, T cells had a median count of approximately 130,000.

Sequenced material: PBMCs, taken around atezolizumab (anti-PD-L1) treatment. The chain uses TRBV7-9 and TRBJ2-2; D may be TRBD1 (6 bases). The receptor was isolated from a man between 60 and 75 years old with urothelial cancer. In nucleotides, the CDR3 is TGTGCCAGCAGCTTCCTAGCAGGGGTAAACACCGGGGAGCTGTTTTTT. Protein: CASSFLAGVNTGELFF.